The present entry profiles one T cell receptor beta chain with its context. The target of this receptor is not known. Base qualities are not provided; no much larger clone lies one nucleotide away. In the prospective study, participants were about 18 to 90 years old, resided in approximately 22 geographic areas of the United States, and were enrolled through a virtual design. In the prospective study, participants were assigned to cohorts based on the clinical history participants reported in a screening survey and a study questionnaire. ImmuneRACE Cohort 3 recovered participants were defined by two consecutive negative NP/OP PCR tests, healthcare professional clearance, or symptom resolution. Each participant in the prospective study had whole blood, serum and a nasopharyngeal or oropharyngeal swab collected by mobile phlebotomists. Over a roughly 2-month period, participants in the prospective study had the option of providing additional blood draws and questionnaires. Before DNA extraction, blood samples from the prospective study were shipped at room temperature or frozen.

V is cut back by 4 bases and J by 0 bases, with 3 bases in the junction unmatched. CDR1 MNHNS and CDR2 SASEGT are derived from the germline V gene. Including the terminal cysteine and phenylalanine, the CDR3 comprises 18 residues. Only CDR3 DNA is held: 54 bases, read in frame from base 1. This specimen comes from a study of blood T cell repertoires in COVID-19 (dated by TCRdb to 2018 to 2021). The study in broad terms: Samples covering the acute and convalescent phases of COVID-19 were provided by collaborators in the United States, Italy and Spain. The sample metadata nearly always contained a de-identified subject ID, COVID-19 status, age in years and sex. The dataset comprised deeply sampled blood TCRbeta repertoires from subjects exposed to, actively infected with, or recovered from COVID-19. Where available, HLA class I and class II types were obtained from metadata supplied by the sample provider rather than from assay-based typing. Samples came from the ongoing ImmuneRACE study (first 160 participants) plus 1,254 subjects from 6 global collaborators. The repertoires were released in a freely available public database meant as a resource for research on the immune response to SARS-CoV-2. The material from the prospective study consisted of cDNA or gDNA derived from T cells, B-cell-depleted T cells, or PBMCs.

TCRbeta CDR3 regions were amplified from genomic DNA using the immunoSEQ Assay, a bias-controlled multiplex PCR. In the paper's pipeline: The number of nucleated cells in each sample was estimated from the amplification of reference gene primers within the assay. To quantify the absolute abundance of each unique TCRbeta CDR3 rearrangement, sequence reads were collapsed and filtered. For each sample, productive Simpson clonality was calculated by taking the square root of Simpson's diversity index across productive rearrangements. TCRdb carries this immuneACCESS record with in-frame sequences only. Its versions omit some clonotypes, under half of them owing to an unresolved V gene in the studies checked, with the rest unexplained. That table furnishes V, J and clone size, whereas the DNA furnished D and trimming. Counted in this sample were roughly 250,000 clones; around 88% of them appeared once. Together, the top ten hold under 10% of the sample.

Paper-wide results and their limitations: The amount of clinical and demographic metadata varied by source and participant and was provided uncurated.

The V gene is TRBV6-1 and the J gene is TRBJ2-4, with 16 junctional bases fitting TRBD2. The TCR originated in a man aged 35 to 55 who had recovered from COVID-19. The sequenced sample consisted of PBMCs or T cells enriched from blood (not recorded which). The sequence in DNA is TGTGCCAGCAGTGGAGGGACTAGCGGGGGGGTAGCCAAAAACATTCAGTACTTC. This yields the protein CASSGGTSGGVAKNIQYF.